This T cell receptor beta chain was found in a study of OX40 agonist ivuxolimab in advanced cancers. About the full investigation: The costimulatory receptor OX40 (CD134) was targeted by ivuxolimab, a fully human IgG2 agonistic monoclonal antibody. Intravenous ivuxolimab was administered to patients every 2 weeks at six dose levels: 0.01, 0.1, 0.3, 1.5, 3 and 10 mg/kg. Of the approximately 50 patients in dose escalation, about 20 had hepatocellular carcinoma, some 15 had melanoma, 9 had renal cell carcinoma and 9 had head and neck cancer. Peripheral TCRbeta sequencing was intended to test whether TCR sequence diversity was altered and clonal T-cell expansion was caused by ivuxolimab. Patients were allowed to have had prior anti-PD-1, anti-PD-L1 or anti-CTLA-4 therapy, and about 40% of the dose-escalation patients had been treated with checkpoint inhibitors. The paper describes the monotherapy dose-escalation part (N of about 47 patients) of the phase I trial of ivuxolimab. The dose-escalation cohort was 82.7% male with a mean age of approximately 59 years, ranging from roughly 23 to 80. Partial responses occurred in three dose-escalation patients: two with cutaneous melanoma and one with hepatocellular carcinoma. Beyond this particular receptor, the publication reports: Partial responders in the 0.1-3.0 mg/kg groups had among the lowest normalized peripheral clonal expansion, especially among CD8+ T cells. At doses of 0.1 to 3.0 mg/kg, clonal expansion of both CD4+ and CD8+ T cells in blood was seen between baseline and week 6. After ivuxolimab, expanded clones were on average more numerous among CD8+ T cells than among CD4+ T cells. The antigen specificity of the clonally expanded peripheral T cells was not determined. Low levels of normalized T-cell clonal expansion were also seen in some patients who did not respond.

The trial excluded patients who had a history of autoimmune disease or were on systemic immunosuppression. Peripheral blood for TCR sequencing was collected from all dose cohorts at baseline, on cycle 4 day 1, and on cycle 7 day 1. The samples were taken from a phase I, first-in-human, multicenter, open-label dose-escalation trial of ivuxolimab. Adults with locally advanced or metastatic head and neck squamous cell, hepatocellular, melanoma or renal cell carcinoma were enrolled in the trial. CD4+ and CD8+ T cells were sorted separately from peripheral blood before TCR sequencing. This clone appeared a single time. Its cognate antigen has yet to be identified. No per-base quality is available; no much larger clone lies one base away. From a lookup of the germline V gene, CDR1 and CDR2 are SGHTA and FQGNSA. The CDR3 contains 14 residues, cysteine and phenylalanine counted. The sequence is cut down to CDR3 DNA, 42 bases in frame from base 1.

For sequencing of the TCRbeta CDR3 region, genomic DNA was extracted from the sorted cells. The immunoSEQ Assay was used to sequence the TCRbeta CDR3 regions. In TCRdb, the immuneACCESS table is reduced to in-frame sequences with V and J assigned. These tables do not hold every clone; where another copy was compared, an unresolved V gene accounts for under half, and the others remain unexplained. The sample contains 65,000 to 90,000 clones, around 85% of them found a single time. The top ten clonotypes cover about 0.57% of the sample. This material consisted of CD4+ or CD8+ T cells sorted from blood, taken in a trial of the OX40 agonist ivuxolimab. The clonotype was recovered from an adult with an advanced solid tumor such as melanoma, head and neck, liver or kidney cancer. The chain is assembled from TRBV7-2 and TRBJ2-5; the D gene is possibly TRBD2, with 5 bases matching. The J call may be mistaken, given a closer DNA end match to TRBJ2-7. The CDR3 region reads CASKTDWGSYEQYF. The nucleotides are TGTGCCAGTAAGACGGACTGGGGCTCCTACGAGCAGTACTTC.